The 32 T cell receptor beta chains below all came from one sample that was sequenced in a study of blood T cell repertoires in COVID-19. Assay: immunoSEQ multiplex PCR; the TCRdb copy retains only in-frame clones and omits some. The sample yields about 190,000 clones, 88% seen once. Sequencing used peripheral blood. These receptors all stem from a man aged 25 to 40 with acute or convalescent COVID-19.

The chain carries TRBV6-1 and TRBJ1-6; D is possibly TRBD1 (6 bases). CDR1 is MNHNS and CDR2 is SASEGT in the germline V gene. V was cut by 2 bases and J by 9 bases, with 17 bases left in between. The CDR3 spans 16 residues. The CDR3 region has the DNA TGTGCCAGCAGTGAACGTACGGGGGGCGCGGGTTCACCCCTCCACTTT. Protein: CASSERTGGAGSPLHF.

The chain carries TRBV5-6 and TRBJ2-2; a weak D match, TRBD2 (6 bases). Germline-derived CDR1 and CDR2 are SGHDT and YYEEEE. The length of the CDR3 is 15 residues. Trimming took off 3 bases at V and 7 bases at J, with 16 bases between the two ends. CDR3 loop: CASSWGSWRGGELFF. The CDR3, as DNA: TGTGCCAGCAGCTGGGGGAGCTGGCGGGGCGGGGAGCTGTTTTTT.

This rearrangement joins TRBV5-1 to TRBJ2-3, with TRBD2 identical over 15 bases. The germline V gene has CDR1 SGHRS and CDR2 YFSETQ. V lost 5 bases to trimming and J lost 0 bases; unmatched junction nucleotides: 7. This CDR3 comprises 18 residues. In DNA form, the CDR3 reads TGCGCCAGCAGACCCGGACTAGCGGGGGGGCCGAGCACAGATACGCAGTATTTT. This encodes CASRPGLAGGPSTDTQYF.

The chain uses TRBV7-9 and TRBJ2-6; no clear D gene. The V gene lost 6 bases and the J gene lost 0 bases, with 15 bases spanning the gap. CDR3 size: 17 residues. Germline V gives CDR1 SEHNR, CDR2 FQNEAQ (reference sequence). The CDR3 reads CASSLTESRSGANVLTF. The CDR3 nucleotides read TGTGCCAGCAGTTTAACGGAGTCCCGCTCTGGGGCCAACGTCCTGACTTTC.

The gene calls are TRBV19 and TRBJ2-7; the match to TRBD1 covers 11 bases. This CDR3 is 15 amino acids long. Trimming at V came to 5 bases and at J to 2 bases, leaving 5 bases not matched to a gene. Per germline, CDR1 LNHDA and CDR2 SQIVND (reference sequence). CDR3 protein: CASSEDRGPAYEQYF. In DNA form, the CDR3 reads TGTGCCAGTAGTGAGGACAGGGGGCCAGCCTACGAGCAGTACTTC.

The gene calls are TRBV6-2 or TRBV6-3 and TRBJ2-7; D possibly corresponds to TRBD2 (5 bases). The CDR3 has 14 residues. V was pared by 0 bases and J by 2 bases, with 8 bases between. The germline V gene has CDR1 MNHEY and CDR2 SVGEGT. CDR3 residues: CASSYSTGTYEQYF. The CDR3 nucleotides are TGTGCCAGCAGTTACTCGACGGGGACCTACGAGCAGTACTTC.

This sequence joins TRBV19 and TRBJ1-2; no firm D call. The CDR3 consists of 13 residues. Per the germline V gene, CDR1 is LNHDA and CDR2 is SQIVND (reference sequence). Between the trimmed V and J ends, which lost 5 bases and 6 bases, there was a span of 13 bases. CDR3 sequence (DNA): TGTGCCAGTAGTGCCCGAGAGGTAAATGGCTACACCTTC. Protein: CASSAREVNGYTF.

This chain joins TRBV28 and TRBJ1-2; D remains ambiguous. This CDR3 comprises 13 residues. The germline V gene has CDR1 MDHEN and CDR2 SYDVKM. The V and J ends lost 2 bases and 2 bases respectively, with 6 bases between them. The DNA of the CDR3 is TGTGCCAGCAGTTTACAGGAAAACTATGGCTACACCTTC. Translated: CASSLQENYGYTF.

This rearrangement joins TRBV11-2 to TRBJ1-3, with D uncertain. The germline V gene has CDR1 SGHAT and CDR2 FQNNGV. The CDR3 is 16 residues long. The ends were cut back, 4 bases at V and 4 bases at J, with 17 bases in the middle. The CDR3 protein is CASSSNSIHSGNTIYF. In DNA, the CDR3 is TGTGCCAGCAGCTCCAACTCCATTCACTCGGGAAACACCATATATTTT.

The J gene is TRBJ2-7, the V gene TRBV27; perhaps TRBD2 as D (5 bases). Trimming took 4 bases from V and 0 from J, leaving 10 bases between them. The CDR3 has 14 amino acids. Germline V gene sequence: CDR1 MNHEY, CDR2 SMNVEV (reference sequence). In DNA, the CDR3 is TGTGCCAGCAGTTACAGCGGTCACTCCTACGAGCAGTACTTC. Translation: CASSYSGHSYEQYF.

The chain carries TRBV29-1 and TRBJ2-3, with 7 positions matching TRBD1. The CDR3 spans 13 residues. V lost 4 bases and J lost 2; bases outside the gene matches: 3. CDR1 SQVTM and CDR2 ANQGSEA come from the germline V gene. The CDR3 region is CSVGQGFTDTQYF. DNA of the CDR3: TGCAGCGTTGGACAGGGATTCACAGATACGCAGTATTTT.

The chain combines TRBV30 with TRBJ1-1; D gene uncertain. Germline assignment: CDR1 GTSNPN and CDR2 SVGIG (reference sequence). The CDR3 spans 14 residues. Between the trimmed V and J ends, which lost 0 bases and 8 bases, there was a span of 16 bases. CDR3: CAWSVQSISGEAFF. The CDR3 nucleotides are TGTGCCTGGAGTGTACAGTCAATTTCGGGAGAAGCTTTCTTT.

V gene TRBV3-1 (or the pseudogene TRBV3-2) combines with J gene TRBJ1-4; D is possibly TRBD1 (5 bases). The CDR3 is 17 residues long. The germline CDR1 and CDR2 sequences are LGHDT and YNNKEL (reference sequence). Trimming stripped 1 base from V and 0 bases from J, with 12 bases between. The CDR3 protein is CASSQGLTATTNEKLFF. CDR3 in DNA: TGTGCCAGCAGCCAAGGACTGACAGCAACAACTAATGAAAAACTGTTTTTT.

This rearrangement joins TRBV5-1 to TRBJ2-1; TRBD2 agrees at 14 bases. V lost 0 bases and J lost 6; bases outside the gene matches: 2. The CDR3 spans 16 residues. Per the germline V gene, CDR1 is SGHRS and CDR2 is YFSETQ. The chain's CDR3 is CASSLATSGGVNEQFF. CDR3 in DNA: TGCGCCAGCAGCTTGGCGACTAGCGGGGGGGTCAATGAGCAGTTCTTC.

V usage is TRBV7-3 and J usage is TRBJ2-2; 7 bases map to TRBD2. Germline assignment: CDR1 SGHTA and CDR2 FQGTGA. V shed 0 bases and J 1 base; nucleotides not matched to a gene: 2. The CDR3 runs 16 residues. The CDR3 region has the DNA TGTGCCAGCAGCTTAACGTCTAGCGGGAACACCGGGGAGCTGTTTTTT. It yields the protein CASSLTSSGNTGELFF.

The rearrangement joins TRBV3-1 (or the pseudogene TRBV3-2) to TRBJ2-5; 9 bases align to TRBD2. This CDR3 is built from 15 residues. Germline CDR1 reads LGHDT; CDR2 reads YNNKEL (reference sequence). The V and J ends lost 3 bases and 9 bases, in that order; junction bases with no gene match: 11. The CDR3 is CASSHGAGGAGAQYF. CDR3 nucleotides: TGTGCCAGCAGCCACGGGGCGGGGGGGGCCGGGGCCCAGTACTTC.

The chain uses TRBV20-1 and TRBJ2-1; D perhaps matches TRBD1 (6 bases). V was trimmed by 8 bases and J by 10 bases, leaving 12 bases between them. CDR1 is DFQATT, CDR2 SNEGSKA, per germline (reference sequence). This CDR3 contains 10 residues. The CDR3 loop is CSTGFQEQFF. For the CDR3, the DNA is TGCAGTACAGGGTTTCAAGAGCAGTTCTTC.

The J gene is TRBJ1-2, the V gene TRBV28; TRBD1 agrees at 7 bases. This CDR3 is 20 amino acids long. V shed 3 bases and J 0 bases; nucleotides not matched to a gene: 19. Per germline, CDR1 MDHEN and CDR2 SYDVKM. The CDR3 spells CASSFPLLLTGVSSNYGYTF. The CDR3, as DNA: TGTGCCAGCAGTTTCCCTTTACTTTTAACAGGGGTTTCGTCTAACTATGGCTACACCTTC.

The V call is TRBV7-8, the J call TRBJ2-2; 9 bases line up with TRBD1. V was clipped by 1 base and J by 4 bases; unmatched bases: 1. The CDR3 length is 15 residues. The germline CDR1 and CDR2 sequences are SGHVS and FQNEAQ. For the CDR3, the DNA is TGTGCCAGCAGCTTAGGGACAGGGGTCACCGGGGAGCTGTTTTTT. Protein: CASSLGTGVTGELFF.

The V and J genes are TRBV19 and TRBJ1-1, with a possible D match to TRBD1 (5 bases). Trimming pared 8 bases from V and 8 bases from J, leaving 36 bases between. Germline-derived CDR1 and CDR2 are LNHDA and SQIVND (reference sequence). The CDR3 contains 19 residues. CDR3 region: CASSIGSIWNSGPGVEAFF. The CDR3 region has the DNA TGTGCCAGTTCTATAGGGAGTATATGGAACTCGGGTCCGGGGGTAGAAGCTTTCTTT.

The V and J genes are TRBV5-1 and TRBJ1-2; 7 bases are shared with TRBD1. J was trimmed by 6 bases and V by 5 bases; bases with no gene match: 7. This CDR3 spans 13 amino acids. Germline V gene data show CDR1 as SGHRS and CDR2 as YFSETQ. The CDR3, as DNA: TGCGCCAGCAGTAGGGGAGACAGGGATGGCTACACCTTC. Translation gives CASSRGDRDGYTF.

The chain has TRBV7-3 and TRBJ2-1, with D perhaps TRBD2 (6 bases). The CDR3 extends over 15 amino acids. V was clipped by 4 bases and J by 6 bases, with 16 bases between them. CDR1 SGHTA and CDR2 FQGTGA come from the germline V gene. DNA of the CDR3: TGTGCCAGCAGCTCACACGGGAGTCTCGGCAATGAGCAGTTCTTC. Its translation: CASSSHGSLGNEQFF.

This clone was detected a few times. This chain links TRBV3-1 (or the pseudogene TRBV3-2) with TRBJ2-7; TRBD1 matches at 11 bases. This CDR3 comprises 16 residues. V shed 4 bases, J shed 4 bases, and the junction held 9 bases outside the gene matches. Germline V gives CDR1 LGHDT, CDR2 YNNKEL (reference sequence). CDR3 coding DNA: TGTGCCAGCAGCCCAATAGGACAGGGGGCTTGGTACGAGCAGTACTTC. Amino acid sequence: CASSPIGQGAWYEQYF.

The gene calls are TRBV18 and TRBJ1-3, with D perhaps TRBD1 (6 bases). The CDR3 is 15 residues long. V was trimmed by 3 bases and J by 2 bases, leaving 11 bases between them. Germline CDR1 is KGHSH and CDR2 is LQKENI. The CDR3 sequence is CASSPSGDAGNTIYF. CDR3 DNA: TGTGCCAGCTCACCTTCAGGGGACGCTGGAAACACCATATATTTT.

This clone was detected only a few times. V gene TRBV2 combines with J gene TRBJ1-5; 8 nucleotides align to TRBD1. V dropped 4 bases and J dropped 5; count of bases not matched to a gene: 16. The V gene's germline CDR1 is SNHLY and CDR2 FYNNEI. CDR3 length: 18 residues. The DNA for the CDR3 is TGTGCCAGCAGTGGACCAATAAAGACAGGGGAGGGTTATCAGCCCCAGCATTTT. Protein: CASSGPIKTGEGYQPQHF.

The chain links TRBV2 to TRBJ1-1; D may be TRBD1 (6 bases). Between the trimmed V and J ends, which lost 6 bases and 5 bases, there was a span of 16 bases. Germline CDR1 SNHLY, CDR2 FYNNEI. This CDR3 spans 14 amino acids. The CDR3 DNA reads as TGTGCCAGCAGGAAGGACAGTGACCTGACTGAAGCTTTCTTT. It encodes CASRKDSDLTEAFF.

The rearrangement links TRBV24-1 to TRBJ1-1; 8 bases align to TRBD1. V lost 5 bases and J lost 5; bases outside the gene matches: 9. This CDR3 has 15 residues. Germline lookup yields CDR1 KGHDR and CDR2 SFDVKD. CDR3 sequence (DNA): TGTGCCACCAGTGTGAACCAGGGGGCGCGGACTGAAGCTTTCTTT. The encoded protein is CATSVNQGARTEAFF.

V is TRBV30 and J is TRBJ2-5; 7 nucleotides align to TRBD1. The CDR3 has 15 residues. The germline V gene encodes CDR1 GTSNPN and CDR2 SVGIG (reference sequence). V was clipped by 5 bases and J by 1 base; unmatched bases: 10. The CDR3 loop reads CAWQPLGQVQETQYF. Here the CDR3 DNA reads TGTGCCTGGCAACCTCTAGGACAGGTCCAAGAGACCCAGTACTTC.

The rearrangement links TRBV19 to TRBJ1-4; the D is unclear. The CDR3 is 10 residues long. Germline V gene data show CDR1 as LNHDA and CDR2 as SQIVND (reference sequence). V lost 8 bases and J lost 8, with 6 bases in between. The CDR3, as DNA: TGTGCCAGTCTACAGGAAAAACTGTTTTTT. The encoded protein is CASLQEKLFF.

V gene TRBV6-5 combines with J gene TRBJ1-2; D is undetermined. Trimming took 4 bases from V and 13 from J, leaving 25 bases between them. CDR1 is MNHEY, CDR2 SVGAGI, per germline. This CDR3 is 15 amino acids long. CDR3 sequence reads: CASSSQSPSWERCTF. The CDR3 nucleotides are TGTGCCAGCAGTTCACAAAGCCCATCTTGGGAGCGCTGCACCTTC.

This rearrangement joins TRBV7-8 to TRBJ2-1; TRBD2 matches at 15 bases. The CDR3 runs 17 residues. The V gene end was trimmed by 3 bases and the J gene end by 7 bases; junction bases not matched to a gene: 7. Germline V gives CDR1 SGHVS, CDR2 FQNEAQ. The CDR3 coding sequence is TGTGCCAGCAGCTTGTGGACTAGCGGGAGGGCAGATAATGAGCAGTTCTTC. Amino acids: CASSLWTSGRADNEQFF.

Regarding this clone: A read error may produce the germline difference seen at one junction end. This sequence joins TRBV3-1 (or the pseudogene TRBV3-2) and TRBJ2-7; the D gene is possibly TRBD2 (5 bases). Germline CDR1 is LGHDT and CDR2 is YNNKEL (reference sequence). The CDR3 extends over 15 amino acids. CDR3 in DNA: TGTACCAGCAGCGCCGGAGGAGCGGCTTCCTACGAGCAGTACTTC. Protein: CTSSAGGAASYEQYF.